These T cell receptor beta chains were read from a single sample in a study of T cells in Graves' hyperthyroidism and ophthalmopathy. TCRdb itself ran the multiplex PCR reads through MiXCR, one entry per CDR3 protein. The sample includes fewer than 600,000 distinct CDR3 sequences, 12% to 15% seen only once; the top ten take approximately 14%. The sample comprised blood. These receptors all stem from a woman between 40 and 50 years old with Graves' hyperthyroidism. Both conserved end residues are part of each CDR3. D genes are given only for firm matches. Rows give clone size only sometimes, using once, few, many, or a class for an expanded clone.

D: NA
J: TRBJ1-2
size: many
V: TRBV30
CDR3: CAWVGTNYGYTF
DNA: TGTGCCTGGGTTGGGACCAACTATGGCTACACCTTC

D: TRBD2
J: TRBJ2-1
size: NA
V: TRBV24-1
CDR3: CATSDFGTSGSENEQFF
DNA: TGTGCCACCAGTGATTTCGGGACTAGCGGGAGTGAGAATGAGCAGTTCTTC

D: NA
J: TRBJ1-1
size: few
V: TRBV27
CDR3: CASTVGGLSTEAFF
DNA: TGTGCCAGCACCGTTGGGGGGCTGAGCACTGAAGCTTTCTTT

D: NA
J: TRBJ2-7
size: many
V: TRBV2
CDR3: CASSGGGISYEQYF
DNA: TGTGCCAGCAGTGGAGGGGGGATCTCCTACGAGCAGTACTTC

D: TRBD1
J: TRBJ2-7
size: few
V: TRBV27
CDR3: CASSYAGGDQRSSYEQYF
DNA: TGTGCCAGCAGTTACGCAGGGGGTGATCAAAGGAGCTCCTACGAGCAGTACTTC

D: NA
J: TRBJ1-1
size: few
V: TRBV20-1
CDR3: CSASSHSNTEAFF
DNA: TGCAGTGCTTCCTCACATTCGAACACTGAAGCTTTCTTT

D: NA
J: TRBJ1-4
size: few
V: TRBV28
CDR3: CASRPPTNGGEKLFF
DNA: TGTGCCAGCAGACCGCCGACTAACGGCGGTGAAAAACTGTTTTTT

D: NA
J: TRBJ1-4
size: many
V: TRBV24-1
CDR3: CATSEGPGAREKLFF
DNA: TGTGCCACCAGTGAAGGTCCGGGGGCTAGGGAAAAACTGTTTTTT

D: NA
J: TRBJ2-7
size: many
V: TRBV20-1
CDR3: CSAITGSNEQYF
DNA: TGCAGTGCTATTACAGGGAGTAACGAGCAGTACTTC

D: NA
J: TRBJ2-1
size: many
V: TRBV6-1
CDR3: CASRRTLGFHNEQFF
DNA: TGTGCCAGCAGAAGAACTTTGGGGTTCCACAATGAGCAGTTCTTC

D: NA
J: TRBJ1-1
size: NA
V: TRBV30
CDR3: CASQGRPEAFF
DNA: TGTGCTTCCCAGGGAAGGCCTGAAGCTTTCTTT

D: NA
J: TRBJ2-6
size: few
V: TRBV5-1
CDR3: CASSSPTSGANVLTF
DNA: TGCGCCAGCAGCTCGCCGACATCTGGGGCCAACGTCCTGACTTTC

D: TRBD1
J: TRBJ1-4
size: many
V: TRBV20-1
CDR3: CSADTGGVEKLFF
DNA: TGCAGTGCTGACACAGGGGGTGTTGAAAAACTGTTTTTT

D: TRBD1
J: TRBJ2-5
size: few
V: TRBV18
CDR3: CASSPPIGTGSETQYF
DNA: TGTGCCAGCTCCCCCCCCATCGGGACAGGCTCAGAGACCCAGTACTTC

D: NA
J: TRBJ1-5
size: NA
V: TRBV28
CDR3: CASSLYRDQPQHF
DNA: TGTGCCAGCAGTTTATACAGGGATCAGCCCCAGCATTTT

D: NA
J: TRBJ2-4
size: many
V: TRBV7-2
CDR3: CASSFMRSPKRDIQYF
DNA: TGTGCCAGCAGCTTTATGCGGAGCCCAAAAAGGGACATTCAGTACTTC

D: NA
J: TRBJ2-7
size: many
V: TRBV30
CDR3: CAWSVRPWTQYEQYF
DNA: TGTGCCTGGAGTGTACGCCCGTGGACGCAATACGAGCAGTACTTC

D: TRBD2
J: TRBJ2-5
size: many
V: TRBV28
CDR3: CASSPRTSGRWDQETQYF
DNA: TGTGCCAGCAGTCCCCGGACTAGCGGGAGGTGGGACCAAGAGACCCAGTACTTC

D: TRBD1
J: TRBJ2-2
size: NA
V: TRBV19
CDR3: CATGTDYTGELFF
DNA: TGTGCCACGGGGACAGATTACACCGGGGAGCTGTTTTTT

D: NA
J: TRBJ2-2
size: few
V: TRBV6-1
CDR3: CASSERGAGELFF
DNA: TGTGCCAGCAGTGAACGCGGAGCCGGGGAGCTGTTTTTT

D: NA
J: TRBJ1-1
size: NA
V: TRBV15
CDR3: CATSNDLNPEAFF
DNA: TGTGCCACCAGCAACGACCTTAACCCTGAAGCTTTCTTT

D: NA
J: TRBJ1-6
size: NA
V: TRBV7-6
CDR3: CASTQNDGSYNSPLHF
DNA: TGTGCCAGCACCCAAAACGACGGTTCTTATAATTCACCCCTCCACTTT

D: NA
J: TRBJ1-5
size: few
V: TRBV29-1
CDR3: CSASGGENQPQHF
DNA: TGCAGCGCCTCAGGCGGGGAAAATCAGCCCCAGCATTTT

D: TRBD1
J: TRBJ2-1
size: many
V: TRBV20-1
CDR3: CSAQPTGDMFDEQFF
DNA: TGCAGTGCCCAGCCTACAGGGGATATGTTCGATGAGCAGTTCTTC

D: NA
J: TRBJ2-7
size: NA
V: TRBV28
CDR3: CASKKSSYEQYF
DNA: TGTGCCAGCAAAAAAAGCTCCTACGAGCAGTACTTC

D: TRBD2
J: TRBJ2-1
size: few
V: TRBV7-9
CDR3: CASSLSAGPSSYNEQFF
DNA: TGTGCCAGCAGCTTATCAGCGGGGCCGAGCTCCTACAATGAGCAGTTCTTC

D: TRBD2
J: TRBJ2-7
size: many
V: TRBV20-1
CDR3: CSAASGTAYEQYF
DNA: TGCAGTGCGGCTAGCGGTACCGCCTACGAGCAGTACTTC

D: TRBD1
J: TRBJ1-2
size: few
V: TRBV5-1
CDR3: CASSGGTDLRYGYTF
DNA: TGCGCCAGCAGCGGTGGGACAGACCTTAGATATGGCTACACCTTC

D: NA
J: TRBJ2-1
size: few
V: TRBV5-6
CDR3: CASSSGPPNEQFF
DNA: TGTGCCAGCAGCTCGGGACCTCCCAATGAGCAGTTCTTC

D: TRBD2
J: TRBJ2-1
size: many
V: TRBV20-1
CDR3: CSGIGTIYNEQFF
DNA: TGCAGTGGGATCGGGACTATCTACAATGAGCAGTTCTTC

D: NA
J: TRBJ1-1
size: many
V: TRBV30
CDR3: CAWMKWENTEAFF
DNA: TGTGCCTGGATGAAATGGGAGAACACTGAAGCTTTCTTT

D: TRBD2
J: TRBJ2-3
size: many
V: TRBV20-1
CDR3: CSAWTTSGRARGDTQYF
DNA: TGCAGTGCTTGGACCACTAGCGGGAGGGCCCGGGGGGATACGCAGTATTTT

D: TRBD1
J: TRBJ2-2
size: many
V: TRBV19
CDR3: CASSKDRKNTGELFF
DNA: TGTGCCAGTAGTAAGGACAGGAAGAACACCGGGGAGCTGTTTTTT

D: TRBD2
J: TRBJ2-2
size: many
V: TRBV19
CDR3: CASNSGTSALLTGELFF
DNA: TGTGCCAGTAATTCCGGGACTAGCGCCCTTCTCACCGGGGAGCTGTTTTTT

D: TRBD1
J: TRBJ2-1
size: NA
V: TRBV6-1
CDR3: CASSEGTGGWNEQFF
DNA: TGTGCCAGCAGTGAAGGGACAGGGGGCTGGAATGAGCAGTTCTTC

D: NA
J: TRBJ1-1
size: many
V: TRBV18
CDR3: CASSPVDSTNTEAFF
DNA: TGTGCCAGCTCCCCCGTGGACAGTACAAACACTGAAGCTTTCTTT

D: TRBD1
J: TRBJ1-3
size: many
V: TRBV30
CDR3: CAWRDKLGQGKTGNTIYF
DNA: TGTGCCTGGAGGGATAAACTTGGACAGGGGAAAACTGGAAACACCATATATTTT

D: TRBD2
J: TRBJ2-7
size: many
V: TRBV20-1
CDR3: CSARVSGIPPEQYF
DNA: TGCAGTGCTAGAGTCAGCGGGATCCCCCCCGAGCAGTACTTC

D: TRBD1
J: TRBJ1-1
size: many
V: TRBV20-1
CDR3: CSARDGGQGWNTEAFF
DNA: TGCAGTGCTAGAGACGGCGGACAGGGCTGGAACACTGAAGCTTTCTTT

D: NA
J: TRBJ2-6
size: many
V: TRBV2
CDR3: CASTRGPGANVLTF
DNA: TGTGCCAGCACCAGGGGTCCTGGGGCCAACGTCCTGACTTTC

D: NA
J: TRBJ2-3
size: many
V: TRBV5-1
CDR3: CASSFSGNPDTQYF
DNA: TGCGCCAGCAGCTTCTCGGGCAACCCAGATACGCAGTATTTT

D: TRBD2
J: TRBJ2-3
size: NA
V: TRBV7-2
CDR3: CASRRTSGTSDTQYF
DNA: TGTGCCAGCAGACGGACTAGCGGGACTTCAGATACGCAGTATTTT

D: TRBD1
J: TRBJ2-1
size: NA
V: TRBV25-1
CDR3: CASSESPGQGNEQFF
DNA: TGTGCCAGCAGTGAATCTCCCGGACAGGGAAATGAGCAGTTCTTC

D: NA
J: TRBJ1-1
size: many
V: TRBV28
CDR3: CASSPNMNTEAFF
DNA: TGTGCCAGCAGTCCTAACATGAACACTGAAGCTTTCTTT

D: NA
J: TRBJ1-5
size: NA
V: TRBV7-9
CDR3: CASSFAGPSNQPQHF
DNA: TGTGCCAGCAGCTTTGCGGGACCGAGCAATCAGCCCCAGCATTTT

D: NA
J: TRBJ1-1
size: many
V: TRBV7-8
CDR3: CASSFGWEEDPNTEAFF
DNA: TGTGCCAGCAGCTTCGGGTGGGAGGAAGACCCAAACACTGAAGCTTTCTTT

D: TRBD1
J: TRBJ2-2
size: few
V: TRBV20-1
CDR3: CSAPGQGKAGELFF
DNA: TGCAGTGCGCCGGGACAGGGAAAAGCCGGGGAGCTGTTTTTT